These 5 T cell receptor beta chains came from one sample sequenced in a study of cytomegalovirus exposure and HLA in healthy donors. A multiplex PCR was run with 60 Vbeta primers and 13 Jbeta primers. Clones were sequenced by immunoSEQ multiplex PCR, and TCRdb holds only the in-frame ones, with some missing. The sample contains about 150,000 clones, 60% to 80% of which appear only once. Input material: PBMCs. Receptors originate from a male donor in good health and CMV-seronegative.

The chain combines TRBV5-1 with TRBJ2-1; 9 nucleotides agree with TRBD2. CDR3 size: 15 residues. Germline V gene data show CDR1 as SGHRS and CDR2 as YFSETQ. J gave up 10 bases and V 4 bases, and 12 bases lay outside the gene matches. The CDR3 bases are TGCGCCAGCAGCCGCGGGGTAGCGGGAGAGGTGGAGCAGTTCTTC. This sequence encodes CASSRGVAGEVEQFF.

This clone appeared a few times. The CDR3 loop is CASSASGATDTQYF. CDR3 nucleotide sequence: TGTGCCAGCAGCGCTAGCGGGGCCACAGATACGCAGTATTTT. The chain uses TRBV9 and TRBJ2-3, with 9 nucleotides matching TRBD2. The J segment lost 2 bases and the V segment lost 3 bases, leaving 1 base of the junction unmatched. The germline gives CDR1 SGDLS, CDR2 YYNGEE. This CDR3 is built from 14 residues.

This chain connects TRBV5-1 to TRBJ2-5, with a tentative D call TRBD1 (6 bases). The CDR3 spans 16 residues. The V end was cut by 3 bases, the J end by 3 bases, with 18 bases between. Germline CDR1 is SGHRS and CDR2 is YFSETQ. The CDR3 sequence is CASSWGVPGQKETQYF. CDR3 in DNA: TGCGCCAGCAGCTGGGGAGTACCGGGACAAAAAGAGACCCAGTACTTC.

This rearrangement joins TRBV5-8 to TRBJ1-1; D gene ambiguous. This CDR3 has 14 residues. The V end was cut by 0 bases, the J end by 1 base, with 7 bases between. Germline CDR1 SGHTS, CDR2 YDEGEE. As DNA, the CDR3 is TGTGCCAGCAGCTTGGGACAAAAGAACACTGAAGCTTTCTTT. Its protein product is CASSLGQKNTEAFF.

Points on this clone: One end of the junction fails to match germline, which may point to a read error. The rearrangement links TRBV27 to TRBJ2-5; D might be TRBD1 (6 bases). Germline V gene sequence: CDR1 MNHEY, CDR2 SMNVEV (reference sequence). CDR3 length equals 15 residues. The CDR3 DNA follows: TGTGCCAGCAGTTCACCCGGGACACCCCAAGGGACCCAGTACTTC. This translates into CASSSPGTPQGTQYF.